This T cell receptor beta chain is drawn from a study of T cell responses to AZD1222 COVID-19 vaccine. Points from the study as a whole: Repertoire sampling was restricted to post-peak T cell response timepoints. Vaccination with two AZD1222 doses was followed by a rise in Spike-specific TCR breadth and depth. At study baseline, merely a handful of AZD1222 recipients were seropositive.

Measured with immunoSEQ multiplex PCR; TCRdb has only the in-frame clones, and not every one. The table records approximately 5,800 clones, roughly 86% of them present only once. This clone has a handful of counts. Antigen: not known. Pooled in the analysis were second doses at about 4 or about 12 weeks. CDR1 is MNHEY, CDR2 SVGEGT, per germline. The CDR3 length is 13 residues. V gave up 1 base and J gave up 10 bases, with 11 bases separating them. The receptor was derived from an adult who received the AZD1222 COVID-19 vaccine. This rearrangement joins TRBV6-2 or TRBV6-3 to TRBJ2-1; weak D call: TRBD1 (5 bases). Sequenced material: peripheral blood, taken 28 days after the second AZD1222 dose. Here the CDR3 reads CASSYLGLREQFF. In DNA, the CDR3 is TGTGCCAGCAGTTACTTGGGGCTACGGGAGCAGTTCTTC.